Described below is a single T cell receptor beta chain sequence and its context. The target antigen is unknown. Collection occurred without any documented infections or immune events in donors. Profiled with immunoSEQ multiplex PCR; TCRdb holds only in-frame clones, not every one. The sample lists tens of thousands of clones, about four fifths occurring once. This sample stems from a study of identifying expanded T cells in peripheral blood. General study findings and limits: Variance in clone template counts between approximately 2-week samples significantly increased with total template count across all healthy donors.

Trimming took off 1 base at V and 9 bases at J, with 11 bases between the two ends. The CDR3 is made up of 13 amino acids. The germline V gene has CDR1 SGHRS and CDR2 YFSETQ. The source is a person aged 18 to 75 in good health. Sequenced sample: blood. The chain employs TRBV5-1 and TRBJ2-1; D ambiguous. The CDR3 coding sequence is TGCGCCAGCAGCTTGAGCGTAAGCAGTGAGCAGTTCTTC. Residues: CASSLSVSSEQFF.